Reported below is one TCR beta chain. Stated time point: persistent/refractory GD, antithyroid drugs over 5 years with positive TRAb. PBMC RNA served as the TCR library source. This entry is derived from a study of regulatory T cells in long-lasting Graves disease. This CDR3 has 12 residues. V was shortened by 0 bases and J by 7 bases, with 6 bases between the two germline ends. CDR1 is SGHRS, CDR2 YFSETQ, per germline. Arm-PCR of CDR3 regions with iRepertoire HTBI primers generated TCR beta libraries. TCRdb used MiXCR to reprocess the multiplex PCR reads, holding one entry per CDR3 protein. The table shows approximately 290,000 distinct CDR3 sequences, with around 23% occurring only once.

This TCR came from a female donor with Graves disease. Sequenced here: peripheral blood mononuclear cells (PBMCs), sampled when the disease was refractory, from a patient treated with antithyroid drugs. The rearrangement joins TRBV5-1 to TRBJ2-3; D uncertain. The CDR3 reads CASSLELNTQYF. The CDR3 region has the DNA TGCGCCAGCAGCTTGGAATTGAATACGCAGTATTTT.